The 8 T cell receptor beta chains reported below all come from one sample, sequenced in a study of PD-L1 blockade in urothelial cancer. Clones were read by immunoSEQ multiplex PCR, and TCRdb kept only the in-frame ones, dropping some. The table has under 60,000 clones, roughly 86% seen once. Time point described: peripheral blood 6 weeks after treatment start. Sequencing used PBMCs, obtained around atezolizumab (anti-PD-L1) treatment. These receptor sequences come from a man in his 60s with urothelial cancer.

The chain couples TRBV2 to TRBJ2-2; TRBD2 agrees at 9 bases. The CDR3 sequence is 17 residues long. Germline V gene lookup returns CDR1 SNHLY and CDR2 FYNNEI. The junction had 10 bases not matched to a gene; V was cut back by 2 bases and J by 6 bases. The CDR3 sequence is CASSELLLAGRAGELFF. Here the CDR3 DNA reads TGTGCCAGCAGTGAACTTCTACTAGCGGGTCGGGCCGGGGAGCTGTTTTTT.

The J gene is TRBJ2-5, the V gene TRBV5-1; tentative D call: TRBD1 (6 bases). Germline V lookup: CDR1 SGHRS, CDR2 YFSETQ. The V and J ends lost 1 base and 5 bases respectively, with 6 bases between them. This CDR3 is built from 12 residues. The chain's CDR3 is CASSLTGETQYF. The DNA for the CDR3 is TGCGCCAGCAGCTTGACAGGGGAGACCCAGTACTTC. Looking up the rest from reference TRBV5-1 and TRBJ2-5 gives the full variable domain: KAGVTQTPRYLIKTRGQQVTLSCSPISGHRSVSWYQQTPGQGLQFLFEYFSETQRNKGNFPGRFSGRQFSNSRSEMNVSTLELGDSALYLCASSLTGETQYFGPGTRLLVL.

This sequence joins TRBV30 and TRBJ1-1, with 8 bases identical to TRBD1. This CDR3 contains 12 residues. The trim removed 5 bases at V and 5 bases at J, leaving 4 bases unmatched. Germline lookup yields CDR1 GTSNPN and CDR2 SVGIG (reference sequence). The CDR3 loop is CAWQGASTEAFF. The CDR3 nucleotides are TGTGCCTGGCAGGGGGCGTCGACTGAAGCTTTCTTT.

This chain joins TRBV18 and TRBJ2-2; unclear D gene. Germline V gives CDR1 KGHSH, CDR2 LQKENI. The V gene lost 2 bases and the J gene lost 7 bases, with 11 bases spanning the gap. The CDR3 has 14 residues. The DNA for the CDR3 is TGTGCCAGCTCACCATCTACTGCAGGCGGGGAGCTGTTTTTT. Translation: CASSPSTAGGELFF.

The chain employs TRBV5-1 and TRBJ2-2; perhaps TRBD1 as D (5 bases). CDR3 length equals 17 residues. Trimming cost V 4 bases and J 2 bases, with 18 bases left between them. Germline V gene data show CDR1 as SGHRS and CDR2 as YFSETQ. The CDR3 DNA follows: TGCGCCAGCAGCCCTAATACTATAGACAGTAACACCGGGGAGCTGTTTTTT. Translation gives CASSPNTIDSNTGELFF.

The V and J genes are TRBV2 and TRBJ1-4; D gene uncertain. Germline V lookup: CDR1 SNHLY, CDR2 FYNNEI. This CDR3 comprises 15 residues. Trimming removed 6 bases at V and 0 bases at J, with 11 bases between. The CDR3 DNA is TGTGCCAGCAGGGGAGAGGGCCCAACTAATGAAAAACTGTTTTTT. Translating gives CASRGEGPTNEKLFF.

This sequence joins TRBV5-1 and TRBJ1-5; TRBD1 matches at 8 bases. Germline-derived CDR1 and CDR2 are SGHRS and YFSETQ. The CDR3 spans 18 residues. J gave up 0 bases and V 1 base, and 9 bases lay outside the gene matches. The CDR3 is CASSLLPGGSYSNQPQHF. The CDR3 DNA follows: TGCGCCAGCAGCTTGTTGCCAGGGGGCAGTTATAGCAATCAGCCCCAGCATTTT.

The rearrangement links TRBV9 to TRBJ2-3, with 13 bases lining up with TRBD2. The CDR3 totals 16 residues. V lost 1 base to trimming and J lost 2 bases; unmatched junction nucleotides: 1. CDR1 and CDR2 (germline): SGDLS, YYNGEE. This chain's CDR3 is CASSVTSGGDTDTQYF. For the CDR3, the DNA is TGTGCCAGCAGCGTAACTAGCGGGGGGGACACAGATACGCAGTATTTT.